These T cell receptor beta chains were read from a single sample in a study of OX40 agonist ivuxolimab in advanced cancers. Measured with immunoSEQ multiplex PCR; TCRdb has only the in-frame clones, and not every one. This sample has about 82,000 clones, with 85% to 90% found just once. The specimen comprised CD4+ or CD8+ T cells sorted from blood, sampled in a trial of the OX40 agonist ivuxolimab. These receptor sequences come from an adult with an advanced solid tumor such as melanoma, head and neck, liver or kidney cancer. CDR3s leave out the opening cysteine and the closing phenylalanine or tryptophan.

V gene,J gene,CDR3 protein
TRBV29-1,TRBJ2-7,SVVSQFYEQY
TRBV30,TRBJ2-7,AWRLGAAEQY
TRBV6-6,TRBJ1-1,ASSYGGANTEAF
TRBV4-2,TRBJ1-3,ASSQTGTSSGTIY
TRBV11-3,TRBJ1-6,ASSLDQGGSSYNSPLH
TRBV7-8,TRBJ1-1,ASSPFREGTEAF
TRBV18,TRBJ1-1,ASSPKGQDTEAF
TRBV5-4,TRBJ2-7,ASSYRGGEQY
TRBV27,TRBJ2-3,ASSPGGRGTDTQY
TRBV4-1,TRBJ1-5,ASSHPGTLGSQPQH
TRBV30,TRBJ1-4,AWDTGGAKLF
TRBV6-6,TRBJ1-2,ASSYGQGGLAWGYT
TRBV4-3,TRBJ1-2,ASSQESTMEGFYGYT
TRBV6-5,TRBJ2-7,ASSYSINSPYEQY
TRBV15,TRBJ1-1,ATSLIEGVNTEAF
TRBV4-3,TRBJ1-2,ASSQEWGYSYGYT
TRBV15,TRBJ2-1,ATSRDLGIYNEQF